This TCR beta chain was captured by sequencing in a study of cytomegalovirus exposure and HLA in healthy donors. The PCR had 60 Vbeta and 13 Jbeta primers. Repertoires were generated with immunoSEQ multiplex PCR, while TCRdb's copy carries only in-frame clones and drops some. The sample shows 150,000 to 200,000 clones, around 68% of them seen only once. This clone was recorded only once. The V and J ends lost 3 bases and 4 bases, in that order; junction bases with no gene match: 11. CDR1 is KGHSH and CDR2 is LQKENI in the germline V gene. CDR3 length: 17 amino acids. Source material: PBMCs. This clonotype was obtained from a woman aged 40-49 years in good health and CMV-seropositive. V gene TRBV18 combines with J gene TRBJ2-5; 10 bases map to TRBD2. This CDR3 reads CASSPPSLAGVLETQYF. The CDR3 nucleotides read TGTGCCAGCTCACCCCCAAGTCTAGCGGGAGTTTTAGAGACCCAGTACTTC.